This is a list of T cell receptor beta chains from one sample in a study of PD-L1 blockade in urothelial cancer. Clones were sequenced by immunoSEQ multiplex PCR, and TCRdb holds only the in-frame ones, with some missing. In the table there are 49,000 or so clones, 86% of which are singletons. The specimen comprised PBMCs, sampled around atezolizumab (anti-PD-L1) treatment. All receptors derive from a man aged 55 to 70 with urothelial cancer. CDR3s include the opening cysteine and the closing phenylalanine or tryptophan. D genes are given only for firm matches. Clone size is given for some rows only: seen once, a few or many times, or a class if the clone is expanded.

d_call: NA; v_call: TRBV9; clone_size: NA; j_call: TRBJ1-6; cdr3_aa: CASSTTGSYNSPLHF; cdr3_nt: TGTGCCAGCAGCACGACAGGCTCCTATAATTCACCCCTCCACTTT
d_call: NA; v_call: TRBV7-3; clone_size: NA; j_call: TRBJ1-1; cdr3_aa: CASSPRVGESTEAFF; cdr3_nt: TGTGCCAGCAGCCCACGAGTCGGGGAAAGTACTGAAGCTTTCTTT
d_call: NA; v_call: TRBV6-1; clone_size: NA; j_call: TRBJ2-3; cdr3_aa: CASSERTTSTDTQYF; cdr3_nt: TGTGCCAGCAGTGAAAGGACAACTAGCACAGATACGCAGTATTTT
d_call: TRBD2; v_call: TRBV10-3; clone_size: NA; j_call: TRBJ2-1; cdr3_aa: CAISGRTSGKDNEQFF; cdr3_nt: TGTGCCATCAGTGGGCGGACTAGCGGGAAGGACAATGAGCAGTTCTTC
d_call: TRBD1; v_call: TRBV10-3; clone_size: once; j_call: TRBJ1-1; cdr3_aa: CAISRDRGSTEAFF; cdr3_nt: TGTGCCATCAGCCGGGACAGGGGGAGCACTGAAGCTTTCTTT
d_call: TRBD2; v_call: TRBV7-2; clone_size: NA; j_call: TRBJ2-7; cdr3_aa: CASSLAGRIYEQYF; cdr3_nt: TGTGCCAGCAGCTTAGCCGGGAGGATCTACGAGCAGTACTTC
d_call: NA; v_call: TRBV6-5; clone_size: NA; j_call: TRBJ2-7; cdr3_aa: CASSYSRSRGAYEQYF; cdr3_nt: TGTGCCAGCAGTTACTCGAGGTCCCGCGGGGCCTACGAGCAGTACTTC
d_call: TRBD2; v_call: TRBV4-1; clone_size: NA; j_call: TRBJ2-3; cdr3_aa: CASSLQTSGRGTDTQYF; cdr3_nt: TGCGCCAGCAGCCTCCAGACTAGCGGGAGGGGCACAGATACGCAGTATTTT
d_call: NA; v_call: TRBV9; clone_size: NA; j_call: TRBJ2-1; cdr3_aa: CASATDSLRDEQFF; cdr3_nt: TGTGCCAGCGCGACGGACTCCCTGAGGGATGAGCAGTTCTTC
d_call: NA; v_call: TRBV29-1; clone_size: few; j_call: TRBJ2-3; cdr3_aa: CSVEDPQTSTDTQYF; cdr3_nt: TGCAGCGTTGAAGATCCCCAAACTAGCACAGATACGCAGTATTTT
d_call: TRBD1; v_call: TRBV5-4; clone_size: NA; j_call: TRBJ2-7; cdr3_aa: CASSLSSDRATYEQYF; cdr3_nt: TGTGCCAGCAGCTTGAGCTCGGACAGGGCCACCTACGAGCAGTACTTC
d_call: NA; v_call: TRBV7-9; clone_size: NA; j_call: TRBJ2-5; cdr3_aa: CASSPVSQETQYF; cdr3_nt: TGTGCCAGCAGCCCCGTTAGTCAAGAGACCCAGTACTTC
d_call: NA; v_call: TRBV12-2; clone_size: NA; j_call: TRBJ2-7; cdr3_aa: CASRLAREPPYEQYF; cdr3_nt: TGTGCAAGTCGCTTAGCCAGGGAACCCCCCTACGAGCAGTACTTC
d_call: NA; v_call: TRBV4-1; clone_size: NA; j_call: TRBJ2-2; cdr3_aa: CASSQDQSRGNRGELFF; cdr3_nt: TGCGCCAGCAGCCAAGATCAGAGCAGGGGAAACCGGGGGGAGCTGTTTTTT
d_call: TRBD1; v_call: TRBV5-1; clone_size: NA; j_call: TRBJ2-1; cdr3_aa: CASSSKLPGQGSEQFF; cdr3_nt: TGCGCCAGCAGCTCCAAACTTCCGGGACAGGGTTCTGAGCAGTTCTTC
d_call: NA; v_call: TRBV14; clone_size: NA; j_call: TRBJ1-2; cdr3_aa: CASSPPGFDYGYTF; cdr3_nt: TGTGCCAGCAGCCCCCCCGGGTTTGACTATGGCTACACCTTC
d_call: NA; v_call: TRBV5-4; clone_size: NA; j_call: TRBJ1-2; cdr3_aa: CASQDRSYGYTF; cdr3_nt: TGTGCCAGCCAAGACAGGTCCTATGGCTACACCTTC